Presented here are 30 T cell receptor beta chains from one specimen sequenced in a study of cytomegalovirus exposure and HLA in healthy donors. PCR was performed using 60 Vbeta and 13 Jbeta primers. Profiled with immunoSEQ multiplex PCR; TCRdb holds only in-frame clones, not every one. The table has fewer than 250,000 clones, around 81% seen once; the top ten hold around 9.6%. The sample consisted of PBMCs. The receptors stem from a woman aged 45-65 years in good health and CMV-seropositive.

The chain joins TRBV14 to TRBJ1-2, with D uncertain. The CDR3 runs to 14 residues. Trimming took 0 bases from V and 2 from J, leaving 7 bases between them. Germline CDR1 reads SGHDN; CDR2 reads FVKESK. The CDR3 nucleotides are TGTGCCAGCAGCCAAGAAGAGTGGAACTATGGCTACACCTTC. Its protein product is CASSQEEWNYGYTF.

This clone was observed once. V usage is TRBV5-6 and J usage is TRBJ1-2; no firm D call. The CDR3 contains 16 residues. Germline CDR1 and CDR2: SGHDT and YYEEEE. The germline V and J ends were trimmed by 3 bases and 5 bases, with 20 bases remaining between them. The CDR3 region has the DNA TGTGCCAGCAGCTGGTCGAGGGAGGGTCGTACTTATGGCTACACCTTC. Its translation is CASSWSREGRTYGYTF.

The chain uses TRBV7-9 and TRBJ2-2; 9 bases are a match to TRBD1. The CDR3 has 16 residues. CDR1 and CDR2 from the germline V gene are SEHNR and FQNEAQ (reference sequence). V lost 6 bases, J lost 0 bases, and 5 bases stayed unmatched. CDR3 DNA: TGTGCCAGCAGTTACAGGGGGCCCGCGAACACCGGGGAGCTGTTTTTT. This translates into CASSYRGPANTGELFF.

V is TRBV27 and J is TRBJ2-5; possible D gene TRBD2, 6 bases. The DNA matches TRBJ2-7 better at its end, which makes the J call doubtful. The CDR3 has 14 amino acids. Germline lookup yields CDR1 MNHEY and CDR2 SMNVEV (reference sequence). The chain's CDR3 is CASSLVGGYYEQYF. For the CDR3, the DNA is TGTGCCAGCAGTTTAGTAGGAGGGTACTACGAGCAGTACTTC.

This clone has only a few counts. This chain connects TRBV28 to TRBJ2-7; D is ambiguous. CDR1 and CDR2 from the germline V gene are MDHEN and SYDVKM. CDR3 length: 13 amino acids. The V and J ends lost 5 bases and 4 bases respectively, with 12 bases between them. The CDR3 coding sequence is TGTGCCAGCAGTCCCGGGTTCCAATACGAGCAGTACTTC. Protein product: CASSPGFQYEQYF.

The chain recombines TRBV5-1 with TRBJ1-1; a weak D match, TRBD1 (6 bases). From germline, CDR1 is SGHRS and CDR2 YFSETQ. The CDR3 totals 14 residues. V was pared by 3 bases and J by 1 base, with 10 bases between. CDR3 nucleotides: TGCGCCAGCAGCTACGGGACACAGAACACTGAAGCTTTCTTT. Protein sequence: CASSYGTQNTEAFF.

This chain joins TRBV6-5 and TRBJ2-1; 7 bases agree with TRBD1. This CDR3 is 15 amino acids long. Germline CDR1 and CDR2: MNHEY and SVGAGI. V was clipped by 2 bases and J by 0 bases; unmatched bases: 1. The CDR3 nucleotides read TGTGCCAGCAGTTACAGGGACAGCTCCTACAATGAGCAGTTCTTC. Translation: CASSYRDSSYNEQFF.

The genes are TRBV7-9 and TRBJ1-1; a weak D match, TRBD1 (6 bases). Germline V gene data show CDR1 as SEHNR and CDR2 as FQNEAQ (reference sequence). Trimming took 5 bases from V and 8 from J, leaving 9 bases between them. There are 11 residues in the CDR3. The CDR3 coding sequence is TGTGCCAGCAGCCTAAGGGGGGAAGCTTTCTTT. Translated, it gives CASSLRGEAFF.

In DNA, the CDR3 is TGCGCCAGCACCTCCCGCAGGGATAACTATGGCTACACCTTC. Protein: CASTSRRDNYGYTF. This rearrangement joins TRBV5-1 to TRBJ1-2, with D perhaps matching TRBD1 (5 bases). The germline V gene has CDR1 SGHRS and CDR2 YFSETQ. Trimming left V 6 bases short and J 1 base short, with 13 bases between. This CDR3 is built from 14 residues. Complete variable domain (other parts from reference TRBV5-1 and TRBJ1-2): KAGVTQTPRYLIKTRGQQVTLSCSPISGHRSVSWYQQTPGQGLQFLFEYFSETQRNKGNFPGRFSGRQFSNSRSEMNVSTLELGDSALYLCASTSRRDNYGYTFGSGTRLTVV.

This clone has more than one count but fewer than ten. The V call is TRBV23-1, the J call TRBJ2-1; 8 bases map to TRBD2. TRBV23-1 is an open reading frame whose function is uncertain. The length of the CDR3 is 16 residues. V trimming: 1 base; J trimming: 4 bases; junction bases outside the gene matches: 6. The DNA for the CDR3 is TGCGCCAGCAGTCAATTGCGGGGGGTCCTTTACAATGAGCAGTTCTTC. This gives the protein CASSQLRGVLYNEQFF.

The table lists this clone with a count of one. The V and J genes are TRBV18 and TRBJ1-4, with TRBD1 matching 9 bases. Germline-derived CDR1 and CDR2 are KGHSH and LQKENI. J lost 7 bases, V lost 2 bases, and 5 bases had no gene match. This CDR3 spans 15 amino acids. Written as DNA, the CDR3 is TGTGCCAGCTCACCATTGGGACAGGGTGGTGAAAAACTGTTTTTT. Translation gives CASSPLGQGGEKLFF.

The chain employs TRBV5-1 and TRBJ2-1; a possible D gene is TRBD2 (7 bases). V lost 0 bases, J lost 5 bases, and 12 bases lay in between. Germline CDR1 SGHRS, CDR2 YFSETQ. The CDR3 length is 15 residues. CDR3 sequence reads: CASSLGGGAHNEQFF. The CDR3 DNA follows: TGCGCCAGCAGCTTGGGAGGGGGGGCCCACAATGAGCAGTTCTTC.

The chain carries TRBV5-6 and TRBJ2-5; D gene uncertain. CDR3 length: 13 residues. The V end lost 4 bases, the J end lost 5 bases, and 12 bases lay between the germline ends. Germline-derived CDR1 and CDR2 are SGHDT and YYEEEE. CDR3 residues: CASSPASWETQYF. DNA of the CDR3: TGTGCCAGCAGCCCCGCGAGCTGGGAGACCCAGTACTTC. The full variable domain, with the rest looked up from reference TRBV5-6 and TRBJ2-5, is DAGVTQSPTHLIKTRGQQVTLRCSPKSGHDTVSWYQQALGQGPQFIFQYYEEEERQRGNFPDRFSGHQFPNYSSELNVNALLLGDSALYLCASSPASWETQYFGPGTRLLVL.

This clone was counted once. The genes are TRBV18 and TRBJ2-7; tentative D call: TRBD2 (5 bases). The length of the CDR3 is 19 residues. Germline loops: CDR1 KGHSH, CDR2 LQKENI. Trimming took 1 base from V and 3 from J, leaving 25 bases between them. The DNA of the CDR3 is TGTGCCAGCTCACCACAGAAGGGAGAACCGAGCTCAATCGGCTACGAGCAGTACTTC. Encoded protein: CASSPQKGEPSSIGYEQYF.

CDR3 residues: CASSGRTLDGNQPQHF. The CDR3 nucleotides read TGTGCCAGCAGCGGGCGGACACTTGACGGCAATCAGCCCCAGCATTTT. This chain uses TRBV7-9 with TRBJ1-5, with D tentatively TRBD1 (5 bases). The V end was cut by 5 bases, the J end by 2 bases, with 16 bases between. Germline CDR1 and CDR2: SEHNR and FQNEAQ (reference sequence). The CDR3 is 16 residues long.

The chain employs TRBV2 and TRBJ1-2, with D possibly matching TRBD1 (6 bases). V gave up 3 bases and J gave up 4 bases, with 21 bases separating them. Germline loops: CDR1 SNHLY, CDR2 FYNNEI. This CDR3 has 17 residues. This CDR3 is CASSDGGRRFPSYGYTF. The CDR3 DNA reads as TGTGCCAGCAGTGATGGGGGCAGGAGATTCCCATCCTATGGCTACACCTTC.

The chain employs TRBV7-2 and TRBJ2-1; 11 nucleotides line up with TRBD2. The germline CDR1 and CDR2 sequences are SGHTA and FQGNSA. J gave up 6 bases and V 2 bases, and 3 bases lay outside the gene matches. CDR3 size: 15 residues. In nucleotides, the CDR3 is TGTGCCAGCAGCTTAACGACTAGCGGGGTCAATGAGCAGTTCTTC. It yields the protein CASSLTTSGVNEQFF.

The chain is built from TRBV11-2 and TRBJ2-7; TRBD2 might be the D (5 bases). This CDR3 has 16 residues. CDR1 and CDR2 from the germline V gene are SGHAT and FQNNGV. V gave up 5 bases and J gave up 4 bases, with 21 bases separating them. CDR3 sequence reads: CASSPLSGGRPYEQYF. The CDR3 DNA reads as TGTGCCAGCAGCCCCCTTTCCGGAGGTAGGCCGTACGAGCAGTACTTC.

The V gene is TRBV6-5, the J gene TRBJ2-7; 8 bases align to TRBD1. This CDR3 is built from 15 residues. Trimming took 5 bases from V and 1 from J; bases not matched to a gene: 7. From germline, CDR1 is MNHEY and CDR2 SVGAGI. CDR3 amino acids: CASSQRQGRSYEQYF. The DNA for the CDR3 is TGTGCCAGCAGTCAAAGACAGGGGCGATCCTACGAGCAGTACTTC.

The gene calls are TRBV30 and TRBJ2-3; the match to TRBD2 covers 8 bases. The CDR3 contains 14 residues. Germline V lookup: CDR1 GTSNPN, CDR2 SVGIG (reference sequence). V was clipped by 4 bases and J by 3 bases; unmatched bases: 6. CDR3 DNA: TGTGCCTGGAACGGGAGGGGAGGTACAGATACGCAGTATTTT. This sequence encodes CAWNGRGGTDTQYF.

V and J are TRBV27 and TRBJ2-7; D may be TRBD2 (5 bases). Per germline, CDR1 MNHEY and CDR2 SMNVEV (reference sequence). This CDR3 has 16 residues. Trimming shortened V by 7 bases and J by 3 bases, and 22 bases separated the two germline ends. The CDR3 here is CASKTTLNGLNYEQYF. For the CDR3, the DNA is TGTGCCAGCAAAACGACCCTGAACGGACTGAACTACGAGCAGTACTTC.

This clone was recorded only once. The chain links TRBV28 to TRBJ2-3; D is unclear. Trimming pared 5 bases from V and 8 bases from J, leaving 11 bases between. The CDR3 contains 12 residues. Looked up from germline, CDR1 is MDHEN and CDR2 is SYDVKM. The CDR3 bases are TGTGCCAGCAGTCTTAACTATGGTACGCAGTATTTT. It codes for CASSLNYGTQYF.

The CDR3 nucleotides are TGTGCCAGCAGCTCCCGGGGGGGGACACGCATCCGTCGAGATACGCAGTATTTT. It codes for CASSSRGGTRIRRDTQYF. The chain links TRBV7-2 to TRBJ2-3, with 8 bases lining up with TRBD2. The CDR3 loop spans 18 amino acids. CDR1 and CDR2 (germline): SGHTA, FQGNSA. J lost 5 bases, V lost 4 bases, and 17 bases had no gene match.

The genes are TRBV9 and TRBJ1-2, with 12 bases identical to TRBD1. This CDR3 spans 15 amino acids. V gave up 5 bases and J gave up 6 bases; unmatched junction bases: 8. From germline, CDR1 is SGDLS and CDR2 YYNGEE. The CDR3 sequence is CASSTGTGGAHGYTF. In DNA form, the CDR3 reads TGTGCCAGCAGTACCGGGACAGGGGGCGCGCATGGCTACACCTTC.

CDR3 in DNA: TGTGCCAGCAGCCAAGATAGGACAGTCTATTATGGCTACACCTTC. Its protein product is CASSQDRTVYYGYTF. The V call is TRBV4-2, the J call TRBJ1-2, with a possible D match to TRBD1 (6 bases). Trimming left V 0 bases short and J 5 bases short, with 13 bases between. Germline loops: CDR1 LGHNA, CDR2 YNFKEQ. The length of the CDR3 is 15 residues.

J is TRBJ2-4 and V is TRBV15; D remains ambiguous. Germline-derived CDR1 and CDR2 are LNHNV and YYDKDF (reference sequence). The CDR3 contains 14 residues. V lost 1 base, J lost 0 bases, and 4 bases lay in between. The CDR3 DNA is TGTGCCACCAGCAGAGCAGTAGCCAAAAACATTCAGTACTTC. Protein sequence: CATSRAVAKNIQYF.

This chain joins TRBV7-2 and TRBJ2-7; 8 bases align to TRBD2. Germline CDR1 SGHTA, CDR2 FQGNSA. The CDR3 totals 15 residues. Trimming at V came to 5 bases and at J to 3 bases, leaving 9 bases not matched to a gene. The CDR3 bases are TGTGCCAGCAGCCCGGAGCGGGGGAGTTACTACGAGCAGTACTTC. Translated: CASSPERGSYYEQYF.

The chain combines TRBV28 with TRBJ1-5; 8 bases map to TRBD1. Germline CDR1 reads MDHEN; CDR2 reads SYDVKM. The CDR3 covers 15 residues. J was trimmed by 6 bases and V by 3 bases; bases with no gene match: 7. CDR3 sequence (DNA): TGTGCCAGCAGTTTGGAAGACAGGGGACGTCAGCCCCAGCATTTT. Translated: CASSLEDRGRQPQHF.

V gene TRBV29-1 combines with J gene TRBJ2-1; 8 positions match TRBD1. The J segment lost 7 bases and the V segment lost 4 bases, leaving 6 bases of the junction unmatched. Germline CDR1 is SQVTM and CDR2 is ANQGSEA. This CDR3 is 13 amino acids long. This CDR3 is CSVGGQGRNEQFF. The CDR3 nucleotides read TGCAGCGTTGGCGGACAGGGAAGGAATGAGCAGTTCTTC.

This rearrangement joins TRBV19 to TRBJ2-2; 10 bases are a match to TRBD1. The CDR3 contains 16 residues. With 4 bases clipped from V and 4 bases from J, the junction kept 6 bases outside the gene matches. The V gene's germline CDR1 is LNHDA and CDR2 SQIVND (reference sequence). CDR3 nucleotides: TGTGCCAGTAGTAACTACGGGACAGGGGTCACCGGGGAGCTGTTTTTT. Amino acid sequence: CASSNYGTGVTGELFF.